The 11 T cell receptor beta chains below were found in one sample sequenced in a study of control samples from healthy donors and cancer patients (dated by TCRdb to 2019 to 2021). Libraries were built with the immunoSEQ multiplex PCR assay. The table was pulled from immuneACCESS by TCRdb, which kept in-frame rearrangements only. Such tables lose some clones; where checked, under half of the loss comes from unresolved V genes, and the rest has no known cause. For this sample there are about 110,000 clones; 83% appear just once. The top ten clonotypes cover roughly an eighth of the sample. Sequenced sample: blood. Receptors originate from a woman aged 45-65 years in good health.

This chain joins TRBV28 and TRBJ1-2; 7 bases line up with TRBD1. The CDR3 runs to 12 residues. With 7 bases clipped from V and 7 bases from J, the junction kept 6 bases outside the gene matches. Per the germline V gene, CDR1 is MDHEN and CDR2 is SYDVKM. The CDR3 bases are TGTGCCAGCATGAGACAGGGTTTTGGCTACACCTTC. This sequence encodes CASMRQGFGYTF.

This clone appeared a few times. The chain is built from TRBV18 and TRBJ2-2; 9 bases agree with TRBD1. Per germline, CDR1 KGHSH and CDR2 LQKENI. The CDR3 loop spans 16 amino acids. With V trimmed by 3 bases and J by 7 bases, 9 bases remained unmatched. In nucleotides, the CDR3 is TGTGCCAGCTCACCGGCATCCGGGACAGGGTTCGGGGAGCTGTTTTTT. Translating it yields CASSPASGTGFGELFF. The whole variable domain, remainder taken from reference TRBV18 and TRBJ2-2, is NAGVMQNPRHLVRRRGQEARLRCSPMKGHSHVYWYRQLPEEGLKFMVYLQKENIIDESGMPKERFSAEFPKEGPSILRIQQVVRGDSAAYFCASSPASGTGFGELFFGEGSRLTVL.

The V gene is TRBV7-2, the J gene TRBJ1-1, with unresolved D. Trimming removed 3 bases from V and 2 bases from J, with 7 bases in between. CDR3 length: 13 amino acids. The germline V gene has CDR1 SGHTA and CDR2 FQGNSA. The chain's CDR3 is CASSFQPNTEAFF. CDR3 nucleotides: TGTGCCAGCAGCTTTCAACCCAACACTGAAGCTTTCTTT.

The J gene is TRBJ2-1, the V gene TRBV18; D uncertain. V gave up 3 bases and J gave up 5 bases, with 8 bases separating them. CDR1 and CDR2 (germline): KGHSH, LQKENI. The CDR3 loop spans 13 amino acids. Written as DNA, the CDR3 is TGTGCCAGCTCACCGGTACTAAACAATGAGCAGTTCTTC. Protein: CASSPVLNNEQFF.

The V call is TRBV4-3, the J call TRBJ1-1; possibly TRBD1 for D (6 bases). Trimming left V 0 bases short and J 3 bases short, with 17 bases between. Per the germline V gene, CDR1 is LGHNA and CDR2 is YSLEER. The CDR3 is 17 amino acids. In nucleotides, the CDR3 is TGCGCCAGCAGCCAAGAAGAGGGGGGGGCTGCGTACACTGAAGCTTTCTTT. Residues: CASSQEEGGAAYTEAFF.

The chain combines TRBV10-3 with TRBJ2-1, with 7 positions matching TRBD2. Looked up from germline, CDR1 is ENHRY and CDR2 is SYGVKD. The CDR3 is made up of 15 amino acids. With 3 bases clipped from V and 5 bases from J, the junction kept 7 bases outside the gene matches. CDR3 loop: CAISESLAAHNEQFF. For the CDR3, the DNA is TGTGCCATCAGTGAATCTCTAGCGGCACACAATGAGCAGTTCTTC.

The V call is TRBV11-3, the J call TRBJ2-2; D gene ambiguous. V was trimmed by 1 base and J by 5 bases, leaving 5 bases between them. The CDR3 loop spans 13 amino acids. Germline CDR1 SGHNT, CDR2 YENEEA. CDR3 sequence reads: CASSLVETGELFF. The DNA of the CDR3 is TGTGCCAGCAGCTTAGTAGAGACCGGGGAGCTGTTTTTT.

This sequence joins TRBV7-2 and TRBJ1-2; D is undetermined. Deletions cut 0 bases from V and 2 bases from J, with 7 bases between. The CDR3 runs to 14 residues. Germline V CDR1 and CDR2: SGHTA, FQGNSA. CDR3 residues: CASSLAKKNYGYTF. CDR3 bases: TGTGCCAGCAGCTTAGCGAAAAAGAACTATGGCTACACCTTC.

The chain combines TRBV11-2 with TRBJ2-7, with a weak D call TRBD2 (5 bases). The V end lost 5 bases, the J end lost 6 bases, and 14 bases lay between the germline ends. The CDR3 is 13 residues long. The germline V gene has CDR1 SGHAT and CDR2 FQNNGV. The chain's CDR3 is CASSPVKAGEQYF. The CDR3, as DNA: TGTGCCAGCAGCCCTGTTAAGGCGGGCGAGCAGTACTTC.

The V and J genes are TRBV20-1 and TRBJ1-5; 8 bases map to TRBD1. CDR1 and CDR2 from the germline V gene are DFQATT and SNEGSKA (reference sequence). The trim removed 5 bases at V and 8 bases at J, leaving 2 bases unmatched. This CDR3 comprises 11 residues. CDR3 in DNA: TGCAGTGCTGGACAGGGCGAGCCCCAGCATTTT. Protein sequence: CSAGQGEPQHF.

In its sample, this clone was seen a few times. The chain joins TRBV30 to TRBJ2-1, with 10 bases lining up with TRBD1. Germline CDR1 reads GTSNPN; CDR2 reads SVGIG (reference sequence). V dropped 5 bases and J dropped 10; count of bases not matched to a gene: 8. The CDR3 loop spans 13 amino acids. CDR3 DNA sequence: TGTGCCTGGTCCGGGACAGGGGTGAACGAGCAGTTCTTC. Amino acid sequence: CAWSGTGVNEQFF.